This T cell receptor (beta chain) was identified in a study of T cells expressing NK-cell markers. The overall study: Sorted CD3+CD56+NKG2C+, CD3+CD56+NKG2C- and CD3+CD56-NKG2C+ T-cell subsets were beta-chain profiled.

Germline V gene data show CDR1 as SNHLY and CDR2 as FYNNEI. The CDR3 has 15 amino acids. 5'RACE template switching built TCR beta cDNA with unique molecular identifiers. TCRdb processed the 5' RACE reads again and assigns one entry to each CDR3 protein, with no DNA. Its table records roughly 280,000 distinct CDR3 sequences. As regards this clonotype: The antigen is not known.

Study results and caveats: Expanded NKG2C+ T cell clones had unclear HCMV specificity. In about 6 donors, dominant NKG2C+ clonotypes were roughly 1.0-8% of CD8+ T cells.

The receptor was derived from a man aged 18 to 30 in good health. The chain carries TRBV2 and TRBJ1-4. Sequenced material: blood T cells: a sorted CD56 or NKG2C T cell subset, CD4+ or CD8+ T cells, or bulk PBMC T cells (not recorded which). The CDR3 spells CASSAGTSTNEKLFF.